Presented here are 11 T cell receptor beta chains from one specimen sequenced in a study of blood T cell repertoires in COVID-19. Here immunoSEQ multiplex PCR was the method, and the copy in TCRdb shows in-frame clones only, minus some. Found here are more than 250,000 clones, roughly 85% of them singletons; the top ten hold around 5.8%. The sequenced sample was PBMCs or T cells enriched from blood (not recorded which). Receptors were obtained from a woman in her thirties or forties who had recovered from COVID-19.

The chain employs TRBV11-3 and TRBJ2-3; 9 bases fit TRBD2. The trim removed 8 bases at V and 2 bases at J, leaving 5 bases unmatched. CDR1 is SGHNT, CDR2 YENEEA, per germline. This CDR3 contains 14 residues. CDR3 sequence: CASLSGRYTDTQYF. In nucleotides, the CDR3 is TGTGCCAGCCTTAGCGGGAGATACACAGATACGCAGTATTTT.

The chain is built from TRBV2 and TRBJ2-1, with 10 nucleotides matching TRBD1. The CDR3 runs 12 residues. In germline, CDR1 is SNHLY, CDR2 FYNNEI. The junction had 0 bases not matched to a gene; V was cut back by 0 bases and J by 13 bases. As DNA, the CDR3 is TGTGCCAGCAGTGAAGCGACAGGGGGCCAGTTCTTC. Residues: CASSEATGGQFF.

The rearrangement links TRBV7-3 to TRBJ2-5; 7 bases line up with TRBD2. Germline values: CDR1 SGHTA, CDR2 FQGTGA. The CDR3 length is 13 residues. V was pared by 3 bases and J by 5 bases, with 3 bases of the junction left unmatched. CDR3 nucleotide sequence: TGTGCCAGCAGCTTGCGGGAGTGGGAGACCCAGTACTTC. It codes for CASSLREWETQYF.

J is TRBJ2-5 and V is TRBV28; maybe TRBD2 (6 bases). Germline V gene data show CDR1 as MDHEN and CDR2 as SYDVKM. Trimming left V 5 bases short and J 0 bases short, with 13 bases between. The CDR3 covers 15 residues. CDR3: CASSGSGSYQETQYF. The DNA for the CDR3 is TGTGCCAGCAGTGGGAGCGGGTCGTACCAAGAGACCCAGTACTTC.

The rearrangement links TRBV28 to TRBJ2-1; 10 bases agree with TRBD2. The CDR3 has 15 amino acids. The germline V gene encodes CDR1 MDHEN and CDR2 SYDVKM. V lost 5 bases and J lost 4; bases outside the gene matches: 5. The CDR3 sequence: CASSPGTSAYNEQFF. In DNA form, the CDR3 reads TGTGCCAGCAGTCCCGGGACTAGCGCATACAATGAGCAGTTCTTC. The full variable domain, in which reference TRBV28 and TRBJ2-1 provide the parts outside the CDR3, is DVKVTQSSRYLVKRTGEKVFLECVQDMDHENMFWYRQDPGLGLRLIYFSYDVKMKEKGDIPEGYSVSREKKERFSLILESASTNQTSMYLCASSPGTSAYNEQFFGPGTRLTVL.

CDR3 sequence: CASSYRRASGSYEQYF. CDR3 DNA sequence: TGTGCCAGCAGTTACCGTCGGGCTAGCGGTTCCTACGAGCAGTACTTC. The rearrangement uses TRBV6-2 or TRBV6-3 and TRBJ2-7; TRBD2 agrees at 7 bases. The germline V gene has CDR1 MNHEY and CDR2 SVGEGT. This CDR3 has 16 residues. V lost 2 bases, J lost 1 base, and 8 bases stayed unmatched.

The CDR3 is CASSEFGSGFYNEQFF. In nucleotides, the CDR3 is TGTGCCAGCAGTGAATTTGGTAGCGGATTCTACAATGAGCAGTTCTTC. The V and J genes are TRBV25-1 and TRBJ2-1, with D perhaps matching TRBD2 (6 bases). In germline, CDR1 is MGHDK, CDR2 SYGVNS. CDR3 length equals 16 residues. The V gene lost 1 base and the J gene lost 3 bases, with 13 bases spanning the gap. Full variable domain (missing parts from reference TRBV25-1 and TRBJ2-1): EADIYQTPRYLVIGTGKKITLECSQTMGHDKMYWYQQDPGMELHLIHYSYGVNSTEKGDLSSESTVSRIRTEHFPLTLESARPSHTSQYLCASSEFGSGFYNEQFFGPGTRLTVL.

The chain links TRBV7-2 to TRBJ2-3, with 10 bases that match TRBD2. Trimming took 0 bases from V and 10 from J; bases not matched to a gene: 7. The CDR3 has 15 residues. Germline values: CDR1 SGHTA, CDR2 FQGNSA. The DNA for the CDR3 is TGTGCCAGCAGCTTAGCACTAGCGGGAACGGGTTCGCAGTATTTT. It encodes CASSLALAGTGSQYF.

The gene calls are TRBV11-3 and TRBJ2-1, with D possibly being TRBD2 (6 bases). V lost 0 bases and J lost 6, with 18 bases in between. The CDR3 is made up of 17 amino acids. The germline V gene encodes CDR1 SGHNT and CDR2 YENEEA. CDR3 bases: TGTGCCAGCAGCTTAGATGGCGGCGGGAACGGGGTCAATGAGCAGTTCTTC. Its translation is CASSLDGGGNGVNEQFF.

The chain links TRBV2 to TRBJ1-2; the match to TRBD1 covers 9 bases. Losses at the gene ends were 2 bases for V and 8 bases for J; bases not matched to a gene: 12. Germline V CDR1 and CDR2: SNHLY, FYNNEI. CDR3 length equals 16 residues. The CDR3, as DNA: TGTGCCAGCAGTGAAACGACTATTTGGGACAGGGTAGGCTACACCTTC. This translates into CASSETTIWDRVGYTF.

The V gene is TRBV5-1, the J gene TRBJ1-2; TRBD1 agrees at 9 bases. V shed 5 bases and J 7 bases; nucleotides not matched to a gene: 6. This CDR3 is 13 amino acids long. Germline assignment: CDR1 SGHRS and CDR2 YFSETQ. CDR3 nucleotide sequence: TGCGCCAGCAGAGGCACAGGGGGCGGTGGCTACACCTTC. Translation gives CASRGTGGGGYTF.